These 28 T cell receptor beta chains were sequenced from one sample in a study of cytomegalovirus exposure and HLA in healthy donors. This table comes from immunoSEQ multiplex PCR, and its TCRdb copy is limited to in-frame clones, with some not included. The sample has around 220,000 clones, about 91% seen once; the top ten hold about 2.7%. The source material was PBMCs. These receptors came from a young woman in good health and CMV-seronegative.

CDR3 in amino acids: CASSWRAVDEQYF. CDR3 nucleotides: TGTGCCAGCAGCTGGAGGGCGGTCGACGAGCAGTACTTC. The rearrangement uses TRBV5-4 and TRBJ2-7; possibly TRBD2 for D (6 bases). The V end lost 3 bases, the J end lost 5 bases, and 12 bases lay between the germline ends. The CDR3 totals 13 residues. CDR1 and CDR2 from the germline V gene are SGHNT and YYREEE (reference sequence).

CDR3 in DNA: TGTGCCAGCAGCCCCCCCCTCGGGGAGAAGAACACTGAAGCTTTCTTT. It codes for CASSPPLGEKNTEAFF. This chain uses TRBV9 with TRBJ1-1, with D uncertain. This CDR3 is built from 16 residues. The V gene's germline CDR1 is SGDLS and CDR2 YYNGEE. The germline V and J ends were trimmed by 4 bases and 1 base, with 17 bases remaining between them.

This clone was seen a single time. This chain uses TRBV27 with TRBJ2-3; D unresolved. Germline V gene lookup returns CDR1 MNHEY and CDR2 SMNVEV (reference sequence). V was pared by 3 bases and J by 0 bases, with 13 bases between. The CDR3 has 16 residues. The CDR3 sequence: CASSLVAIGSTDTQYF. CDR3 bases: TGTGCCAGCAGTTTGGTAGCTATTGGGAGCACAGATACGCAGTATTTT.

The chain employs TRBV7-2 and TRBJ2-3, with TRBD2 as a possible D gene (5 bases). V was trimmed by 5 bases and J by 6 bases, leaving 12 bases between them. CDR3 length: 13 amino acids. Germline CDR1 is SGHTA and CDR2 is FQGNSA. The CDR3 reads CASSRGFVDTQYF. CDR3 sequence (DNA): TGTGCCAGCAGCCGGGGTTTTGTGGATACGCAGTATTTT. Drawing the rest from reference TRBV7-2 and TRBJ2-3, the complete variable domain is GAGVSQSPSNKVTEKGKDVELRCDPISGHTALYWYRQSLGQGLEFLIYFQGNSAPDKSGLPSDRFSAERTGGSVSTLTIQRTQQEDSAVYLCASSRGFVDTQYFGPGTRLTVL.

V and J are TRBV15 and TRBJ2-6, with D perhaps matching TRBD1 (6 bases). V was shortened by 11 bases and J by 2 bases, with 16 bases between the two germline ends. Germline-derived CDR1 and CDR2 are LNHNV and YYDKDF (reference sequence). This CDR3 has 15 amino acids. CDR3 nucleotide sequence: TGTGCCGTCCGGGACATAGCCGCTGGGGCCAACGTCCTGACTTTC. It translates to CAVRDIAAGANVLTF.

V is TRBV7-9 and J is TRBJ2-6; unclear D gene. The CDR3 has 15 residues. Trimming cost V 3 bases and J 1 base, with 7 bases left between them. The germline V gene has CDR1 SEHNR and CDR2 FQNEAQ (reference sequence). The CDR3 reads CASSFHASGANVLTF. The CDR3 bases are TGTGCCAGCAGCTTTCACGCGTCTGGGGCCAACGTCCTGACTTTC.

The chain recombines TRBV18 with TRBJ2-7, with 7 bases fitting TRBD2. Losses at the gene ends were 2 bases for V and 3 bases for J; bases not matched to a gene: 4. Germline V gene data show CDR1 as KGHSH and CDR2 as LQKENI. This CDR3 comprises 14 residues. In DNA form, the CDR3 reads TGTGCCAGCTCACCAGGCCAGCGGGACTACGAGCAGTACTTC. It is translated as CASSPGQRDYEQYF.

This sequence joins TRBV28 and TRBJ1-2, with 10 bases identical to TRBD1. The germline V gene has CDR1 MDHEN and CDR2 SYDVKM. This CDR3 has 15 residues. J lost 6 bases, V lost 3 bases, and 7 bases had no gene match. CDR3 sequence: CASSFGTGVIDGYTF. The CDR3 nucleotides read TGTGCCAGCAGTTTTGGGACAGGGGTAATTGATGGCTACACCTTC.

The chain carries TRBV2 and TRBJ1-2; D remains unclear. Trimming took off 5 bases at V and 6 bases at J, with 16 bases between the two ends. This CDR3 is built from 14 residues. The germline gives CDR1 SNHLY, CDR2 FYNNEI. This chain's CDR3 is CASSRIRGTDGYTF. DNA of the CDR3: TGTGCCAGCAGTCGGATCCGGGGTACTGATGGCTACACCTTC.

This rearrangement joins TRBV15 to TRBJ1-5; maybe TRBD1 (6 bases). Germline values: CDR1 LNHNV, CDR2 YYDKDF (reference sequence). The CDR3 loop spans 14 amino acids. Trimming pared 1 base from V and 7 bases from J, leaving 11 bases between. CDR3 coding DNA: TGTGCCACCAGCAGAGTACAGGGCTGGCAGCCCCAGCATTTT. Protein: CATSRVQGWQPQHF.

This chain links TRBV11-2 with TRBJ2-7, with D tentatively TRBD1 (6 bases). Germline lookup yields CDR1 SGHAT and CDR2 FQNNGV. V was pared by 5 bases and J by 5 bases, with 13 bases between. There are 13 residues in the CDR3. The CDR3 region is CASSLRGGNEQYF. The DNA of the CDR3 is TGTGCCAGCAGCCTCAGGGGTGGGAACGAGCAGTACTTC.

J is TRBJ2-7 and V is TRBV6-6; TRBD2 might be the D (6 bases). The CDR3 runs to 13 residues. Germline CDR1 and CDR2: MNHNY and SVGAGI (reference sequence). Trimming took off 7 bases at V and 3 bases at J, with 13 bases between the two ends. The CDR3 DNA reads as TGTGCCAGCACCCTGCGGGATAACTACGAGCAGTACTTC. It codes for CASTLRDNYEQYF.

This rearrangement joins TRBV27 to TRBJ2-5; 8 nucleotides line up with TRBD1. This CDR3 comprises 14 residues. Germline V gene data show CDR1 as MNHEY and CDR2 as SMNVEV (reference sequence). The junction had 3 bases not matched to a gene; V was cut back by 2 bases and J by 4 bases. The chain's CDR3 is CASSLRQGTETQYF. Written as DNA, the CDR3 is TGTGCCAGCAGTTTACGACAGGGGACAGAGACCCAGTACTTC.

This clone was recorded once. The chain combines TRBV27 with TRBJ2-7; TRBD1 agrees at 10 bases. The germline V gene has CDR1 MNHEY and CDR2 SMNVEV (reference sequence). Trimming took 5 bases from V and 4 from J; bases not matched to a gene: 5. The CDR3 spans 14 residues. The chain's CDR3 is CASSRQGAFYEQYF. In nucleotides, the CDR3 is TGTGCCAGCAGTCGACAGGGGGCGTTTTACGAGCAGTACTTC.

This clone occurred once. The chain carries TRBV28 and TRBJ2-2, with TRBD2 identical over 8 bases. The CDR3 spans 15 residues. The ends lost 5 bases at V and 9 bases at J; junction bases unmatched: 11. CDR1 and CDR2 from the germline V gene are MDHEN and SYDVKM. The CDR3 spells CASSTGGASARELFF. CDR3 DNA sequence: TGTGCCAGCAGTACCGGGGGGGCTAGCGCGAGGGAGCTGTTTTTT.

The CDR3 coding sequence is TGTGCCAGCAGTTTCTTGGGACTAGATGCAGATACGCAGTATTTT. Amino acids: CASSFLGLDADTQYF. The chain recombines TRBV27 with TRBJ2-3; 8 nucleotides align to TRBD2. In germline, CDR1 is MNHEY, CDR2 SMNVEV (reference sequence). Trimming at V came to 3 bases and at J to 4 bases, leaving 6 bases not matched to a gene. The CDR3 is made up of 15 amino acids.

The chain joins TRBV27 to TRBJ2-7; the D gene is possibly TRBD2 (5 bases). CDR1 is MNHEY, CDR2 SMNVEV, per germline (reference sequence). Trimming took off 2 bases at V and 3 bases at J, with 14 bases between the two ends. This CDR3 has 15 residues. CDR3 bases: TGTGCCAGCAGTTTACTTGAAACGGGAAACTACGAGCAGTACTTC. Translation: CASSLLETGNYEQYF.

CDR3 sequence (DNA): TGTGCCAGTAGTATGGTAAGGGGGTCCTACGAGCAGTACTTC. Its protein is CASSMVRGSYEQYF. This rearrangement joins TRBV19 to TRBJ2-7; maybe TRBD1 (6 bases). CDR1 is LNHDA, CDR2 SQIVND, per germline (reference sequence). Between the trimmed V and J ends, which lost 3 bases and 1 base, there was a span of 10 bases. This CDR3 has 14 residues. Full variable domain (remainder filled in from reference TRBV19 and TRBJ2-7): DGGITQSPKYLFRKEGQNVTLSCEQNLNHDAMYWYRQDPGQGLRLIYYSQIVNDFQKGDIAEGYSVSREKKESFPLTVTSAQKNPTAFYLCASSMVRGSYEQYFGPGTRLTVT.

The CDR3 DNA reads as TGTGCCAGCAGTGAAGCTAACAGAGCTTACGAGCAGTACTTC. Translated: CASSEANRAYEQYF. This sequence joins TRBV2 and TRBJ2-7; the D is unclear. V lost 0 bases and J 4 bases, leaving 10 bases between the germline ends. This CDR3 spans 14 amino acids. CDR1 is SNHLY, CDR2 FYNNEI, per germline.

This chain joins TRBV5-1 and TRBJ1-2; 12 bases are shared with TRBD1. The V and J ends lost 5 bases and 5 bases, in that order; junction bases with no gene match: 7. The length of the CDR3 is 15 residues. Germline lookup yields CDR1 SGHRS and CDR2 YFSETQ. In DNA form, the CDR3 reads TGCGCCAGCAGACCCGGGACAGGGGGCAAGTATGGCTACACCTTC. It encodes CASRPGTGGKYGYTF.

This clone was counted only a few times. The chain recombines TRBV10-2 with TRBJ1-5, with D perhaps matching TRBD1 (5 bases). CDR1 is WSHSY and CDR2 is SAAADI in the germline V gene. V lost 2 bases and J 11 bases, leaving 25 bases between the germline ends. The CDR3 has 17 residues. The CDR3: CASSELGSLGGAGSQHF. The CDR3 DNA sequence: TGCGCCAGCAGTGAGCTTGGTTCCCTCGGGGGAGCGGGGTCCCAGCATTTT.

The chain joins TRBV6-5 to TRBJ1-2; D possibly corresponds to TRBD1 (5 bases). Looked up from germline, CDR1 is MNHEY and CDR2 is SVGAGI. The germline V and J ends were trimmed by 0 bases and 0 bases, with 8 bases remaining between them. The CDR3 spans 15 residues. In nucleotides, the CDR3 is TGTGCCAGCAGTTACTCCGACAGTCCTAACTATGGCTACACCTTC. As protein: CASSYSDSPNYGYTF.

This chain connects TRBV19 to TRBJ2-7; 9 bases map to TRBD2. The CDR3 runs 14 residues. V shed 3 bases, J shed 2 bases, and the junction held 2 bases outside the gene matches. Per the germline V gene, CDR1 is LNHDA and CDR2 is SQIVND (reference sequence). The CDR3 bases are TGTGCCAGTAGTATTAGCGGGAGTCCCTACGAGCAGTACTTC. It specifies CASSISGSPYEQYF. Drawing the rest from reference TRBV19 and TRBJ2-7, the complete variable domain is DGGITQSPKYLFRKEGQNVTLSCEQNLNHDAMYWYRQDPGQGLRLIYYSQIVNDFQKGDIAEGYSVSREKKESFPLTVTSAQKNPTAFYLCASSISGSPYEQYFGPGTRLTVT.

The CDR3 sequence: CASLERTNTGELFF. CDR3 DNA sequence: TGTGCCAGCTTGGAGCGGACGAACACCGGGGAGCTGTTTTTT. V gene TRBV2 combines with J gene TRBJ2-2; D is perhaps TRBD2 (5 bases). The CDR3 contains 14 residues. Trimming pared 8 bases from V and 0 bases from J, leaving 10 bases between. Germline V gene sequence: CDR1 SNHLY, CDR2 FYNNEI. Based on the CDR3 plus reference TRBV2 and TRBJ2-2, the full variable domain is EPEVTQTPSHQVTQMGQEVILRCVPISNHLYFYWYRQILGQKVEFLVSFYNNEISEKSEIFDDQFSVERPDGSNFTLKIRSTKLEDSAMYFCASLERTNTGELFFGEGSRLTVL.

The chain carries TRBV29-1 and TRBJ2-5; 8 positions match TRBD2. Germline V gene data show CDR1 as SQVTM and CDR2 as ANQGSEA. The CDR3 runs to 15 residues. Trimming removed 2 bases from V and 5 bases from J; junction bases left unmatched: 10. CDR3 in amino acids: CSVEFLSGRGETQYF. The CDR3 nucleotides read TGCAGCGTTGAATTCTTAAGCGGGAGAGGCGAGACCCAGTACTTC.

The V call is TRBV27, the J call TRBJ2-1, with 8 bases identical to TRBD1. With V trimmed by 5 bases and J by 15 bases, 9 bases remained unmatched. The germline V gene has CDR1 MNHEY and CDR2 SMNVEV (reference sequence). This CDR3 is built from 12 residues. CDR3 region: CASSPRTGKGFF. CDR3 bases: TGTGCCAGCAGTCCTCGGACAGGGAAGGGGTTCTTC.

The count of this clone is one. The rearrangement uses TRBV19 and TRBJ1-1; 7 bases are a match to TRBD1. V was pared by 1 base and J by 0 bases, with 2 bases of the junction left unmatched. The CDR3 runs 15 residues. Germline CDR1 and CDR2: LNHDA and SQIVND (reference sequence). The DNA of the CDR3 is TGTGCCAGTAGTATAGGCGGGACAGTGAACACTGAAGCTTTCTTT. Encoded protein: CASSIGGTVNTEAFF.

The V gene is TRBV5-1, the J gene TRBJ2-1, with TRBD1 matching 7 bases. Germline V gene sequence: CDR1 SGHRS, CDR2 YFSETQ. This CDR3 comprises 13 residues. Germline trimming cut 5 bases from V and 5 bases from J; bases unmatched to any gene: 4. The DNA for the CDR3 is TGCGCCAGCAGATTCGACAGGGACAATGAGCAGTTCTTC. It codes for CASRFDRDNEQFF.